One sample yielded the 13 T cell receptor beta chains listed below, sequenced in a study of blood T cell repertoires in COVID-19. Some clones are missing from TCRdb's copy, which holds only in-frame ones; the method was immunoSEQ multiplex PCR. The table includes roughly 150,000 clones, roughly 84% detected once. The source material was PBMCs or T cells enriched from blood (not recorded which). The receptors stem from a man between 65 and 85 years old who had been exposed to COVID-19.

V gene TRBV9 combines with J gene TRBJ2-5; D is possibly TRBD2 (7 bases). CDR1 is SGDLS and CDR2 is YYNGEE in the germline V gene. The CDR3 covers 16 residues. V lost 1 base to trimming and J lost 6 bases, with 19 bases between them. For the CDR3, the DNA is TGTGCCAGCAGCGTAAATGCGGGGGCGTCCGCCCAGACCCAGTACTTC. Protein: CASSVNAGASAQTQYF.

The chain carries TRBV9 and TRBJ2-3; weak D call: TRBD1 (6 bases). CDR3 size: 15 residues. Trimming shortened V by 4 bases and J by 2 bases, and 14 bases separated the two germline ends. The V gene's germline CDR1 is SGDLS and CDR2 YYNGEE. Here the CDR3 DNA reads TGTGCCAGCAGCCCCCTAGGACAGTCCACAGATACGCAGTATTTT. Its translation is CASSPLGQSTDTQYF.

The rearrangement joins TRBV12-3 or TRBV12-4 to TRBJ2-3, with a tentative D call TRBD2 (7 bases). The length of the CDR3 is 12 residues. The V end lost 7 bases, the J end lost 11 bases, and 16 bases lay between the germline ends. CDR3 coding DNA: TGTGCCAGCACTCGGGGGGCCGGGGAGCAGTATTTT. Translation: CASTRGAGEQYF.

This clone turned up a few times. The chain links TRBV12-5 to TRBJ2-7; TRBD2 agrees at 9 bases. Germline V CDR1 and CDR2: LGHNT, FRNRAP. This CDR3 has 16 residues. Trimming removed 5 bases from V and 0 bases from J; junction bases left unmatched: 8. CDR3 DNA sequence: TGTGCTAGTGGTCAGCGGGGGGAAGGGAGCTCCTACGAGCAGTACTTC. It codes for CASGQRGEGSSYEQYF.

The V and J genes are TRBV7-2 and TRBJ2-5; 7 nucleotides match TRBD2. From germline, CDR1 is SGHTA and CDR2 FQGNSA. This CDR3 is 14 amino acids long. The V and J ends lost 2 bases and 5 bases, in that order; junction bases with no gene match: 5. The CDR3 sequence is CASSLWQGGETQYF. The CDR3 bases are TGTGCCAGCAGCTTATGGCAGGGAGGGGAGACCCAGTACTTC. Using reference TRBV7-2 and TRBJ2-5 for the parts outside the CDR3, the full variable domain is GAGVSQSPSNKVTEKGKDVELRCDPISGHTALYWYRQSLGQGLEFLIYFQGNSAPDKSGLPSDRFSAERTGGSVSTLTIQRTQQEDSAVYLCASSLWQGGETQYFGPGTRLLVL.

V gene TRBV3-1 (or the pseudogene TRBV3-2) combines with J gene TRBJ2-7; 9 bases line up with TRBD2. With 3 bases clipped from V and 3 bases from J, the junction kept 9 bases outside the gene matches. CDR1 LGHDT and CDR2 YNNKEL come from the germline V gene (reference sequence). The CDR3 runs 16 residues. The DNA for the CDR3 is TGTGCCAGCAGCCAGTACCGCGGGGGGGCGGTCTACGAGCAGTACTTC. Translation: CASSQYRGGAVYEQYF.

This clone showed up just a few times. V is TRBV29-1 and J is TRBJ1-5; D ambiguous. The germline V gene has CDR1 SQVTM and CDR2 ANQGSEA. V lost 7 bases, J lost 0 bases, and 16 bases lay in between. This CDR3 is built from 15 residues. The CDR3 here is CSAIPGNLSNQPQHF. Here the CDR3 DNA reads TGCAGCGCGATTCCGGGGAATCTTAGCAATCAGCCCCAGCATTTT.

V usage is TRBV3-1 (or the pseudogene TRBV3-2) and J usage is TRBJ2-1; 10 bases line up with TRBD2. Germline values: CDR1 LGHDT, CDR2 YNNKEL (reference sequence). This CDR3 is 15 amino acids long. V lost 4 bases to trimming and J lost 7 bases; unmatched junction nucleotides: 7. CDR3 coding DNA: TGTGCCAGCAGCCCCGGGACTAGCGTGGGAAATGAGCAGTTCTTC. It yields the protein CASSPGTSVGNEQFF.

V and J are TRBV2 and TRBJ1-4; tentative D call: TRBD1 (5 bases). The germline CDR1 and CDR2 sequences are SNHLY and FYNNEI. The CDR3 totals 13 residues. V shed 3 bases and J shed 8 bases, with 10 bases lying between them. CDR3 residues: CASSEGPDEKLFF. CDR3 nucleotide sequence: TGTGCCAGCAGTGAGGGGCCGGACGAAAAACTGTTTTTT.

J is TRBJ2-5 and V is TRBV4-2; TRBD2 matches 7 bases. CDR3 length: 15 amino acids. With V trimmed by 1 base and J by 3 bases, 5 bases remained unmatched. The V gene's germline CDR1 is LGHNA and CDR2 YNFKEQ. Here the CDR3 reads CASSQGGLAEETQYF. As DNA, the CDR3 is TGTGCCAGCAGCCAAGGCGGCCTAGCGGAAGAGACCCAGTACTTC.

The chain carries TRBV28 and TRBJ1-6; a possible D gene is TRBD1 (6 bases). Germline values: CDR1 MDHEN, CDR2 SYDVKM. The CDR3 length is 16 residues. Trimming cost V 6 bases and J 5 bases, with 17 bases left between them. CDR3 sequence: CASRGQGSHNNSPLHF. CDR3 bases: TGTGCCAGCAGGGGCCAGGGGTCACATAATAATTCACCCCTCCACTTT.

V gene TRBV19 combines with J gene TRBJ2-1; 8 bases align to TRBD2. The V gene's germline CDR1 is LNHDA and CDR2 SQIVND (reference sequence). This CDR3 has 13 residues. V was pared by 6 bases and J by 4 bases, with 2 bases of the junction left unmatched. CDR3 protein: CASRLAGYNEQFF. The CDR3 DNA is TGTGCCAGTAGGTTAGCGGGGTACAATGAGCAGTTCTTC.

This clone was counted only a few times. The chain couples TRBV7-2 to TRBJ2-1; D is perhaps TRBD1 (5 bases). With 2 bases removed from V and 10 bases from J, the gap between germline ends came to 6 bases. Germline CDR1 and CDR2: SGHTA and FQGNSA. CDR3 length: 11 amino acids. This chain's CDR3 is CASSLWGEQFF. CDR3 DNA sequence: TGTGCCAGCAGCTTATGGGGCGAGCAGTTCTTC.